This T cell receptor (beta chain) stems from a study of lymphopenia after photon versus proton radiotherapy. The CDR3 spans 14 residues. V gave up 0 bases and J gave up 5 bases, with 10 bases separating them. In germline, CDR1 is SEHNR, CDR2 FQNEAQ (reference sequence). Assay used: immunoSEQ multiplex PCR; TCRdb lists only in-frame clones, some missing. Of 150,000 to 200,000 clones listed, 75% to 90% are singletons. The gene calls are TRBV7-9 and TRBJ1-1; no clear D. The source was peripheral blood, collected from a patient treated with photon-based radiotherapy. This clonotype was sampled from a man aged 50-60 years with gastric cancer. CDR3 coding DNA: TGTGCCAGCAGCTTAGCGGGTCAGCCTACTGAAGCTTTCTTT. Protein sequence: CASSLAGQPTEAFF.